Listed below are T cell receptor beta chains from one sample, sequenced in a study of T cells in tumors after PD-1 blockade. Profiling relied on immunoSEQ multiplex PCR, and the TCRdb table lists in-frame clones only, not all of them. The sample records around 35,000 clones, roughly four fifths being singletons. The sample in question was PBMCs, obtained after anti-PD-1 treatment. All receptors come from a human donor with basal cell carcinoma. CDR3s include the opening cysteine and the closing phenylalanine or tryptophan. The D gene is left open where the match is weak. Clone size is given for some rows only: seen once, a few or many times, or a class if the clone is expanded.

abundance: NA
j_gene: TRBJ2-5
v_gene: TRBV3-1/TRBV3-2
d_gene: TRBD1
CDR3aa: CASSSRQGIETQYF
CDR3nt: TGTGCCAGCAGCTCCCGACAGGGGATAGAGACCCAGTACTTC

abundance: NA
j_gene: TRBJ2-4
v_gene: TRBV28
d_gene: NA
CDR3aa: CASSAYDTGRNIQYF
CDR3nt: TGTGCCAGCAGTGCCTATGATACAGGGCGAAACATTCAGTACTTC

abundance: few
j_gene: TRBJ2-3
v_gene: TRBV27
d_gene: TRBD2
CDR3aa: CASSLLADGGDTQYF
CDR3nt: TGTGCCAGCAGCCTTTTAGCCGACGGGGGGGATACGCAGTATTTT

abundance: few
j_gene: TRBJ1-6
v_gene: TRBV7-2
d_gene: NA
CDR3aa: CASSFAGPPNSPLHF
CDR3nt: TGTGCCAGCAGCTTCGCGGGGCCCCCGAATTCACCCCTCCACTTT

abundance: NA
j_gene: TRBJ2-7
v_gene: TRBV3-1/TRBV3-2
d_gene: TRBD2
CDR3aa: CASSRTIAGGGDRQYF
CDR3nt: TGTGCCAGCAGCCGGACAATAGCGGGAGGAGGCGATAGGCAGTACTTC

abundance: NA
j_gene: TRBJ2-6
v_gene: TRBV2
d_gene: TRBD1
CDR3aa: CASSFDRGDSNVLTF
CDR3nt: TGTGCCAGCAGTTTTGACAGGGGGGACTCCAACGTCCTGACTTTC

abundance: NA
j_gene: TRBJ1-3
v_gene: TRBV6-6
d_gene: NA
CDR3aa: CASSPRVAFSSGNTIYF
CDR3nt: TGTGCCAGCAGTCCCCGGGTGGCATTCAGCTCTGGAAACACCATATATTTT

abundance: few
j_gene: TRBJ1-2
v_gene: TRBV14
d_gene: NA
CDR3aa: CASSQVTAALGGYTF
CDR3nt: TGTGCCAGCAGCCAAGTCACGGCAGCCCTGGGGGGCTACACCTTC

abundance: NA
j_gene: TRBJ2-7
v_gene: TRBV7-9
d_gene: NA
CDR3aa: CASSFTAGTLSYEQYF
CDR3nt: TGTGCCAGCAGCTTCACGGCCGGGACACTCAGCTACGAGCAGTACTTC

abundance: NA
j_gene: TRBJ1-2
v_gene: TRBV7-9
d_gene: NA
CDR3aa: CASSLLGGHGYTF
CDR3nt: TGTGCCAGCAGCTTACTAGGAGGGCATGGCTACACCTTC

abundance: once
j_gene: TRBJ1-4
v_gene: TRBV6-2/TRBV6-3
d_gene: NA
CDR3aa: CASSYVGATNEKLFF
CDR3nt: TGTGCCAGCAGTTACGTGGGGGCAACTAATGAAAAACTGTTTTTT

abundance: NA
j_gene: TRBJ2-4
v_gene: TRBV7-8
d_gene: NA
CDR3aa: CASSLESGARNIQYF
CDR3nt: TGTGCCAGCAGCTTAGAATCCGGGGCCAGAAACATTCAGTACTTC

abundance: NA
j_gene: TRBJ2-2
v_gene: TRBV10-2
d_gene: TRBD1
CDR3aa: CASSESRDRGHGELFF
CDR3nt: TGCGCCAGCAGTGAGTCCCGGGACAGGGGGCACGGGGAGCTGTTTTTT

abundance: NA
j_gene: TRBJ2-3
v_gene: TRBV2
d_gene: NA
CDR3aa: CASRSRRGTDTQYF
CDR3nt: TGTGCCAGCAGGTCAAGGAGGGGCACAGATACGCAGTATTTT

abundance: few
j_gene: TRBJ2-3
v_gene: TRBV5-4
d_gene: TRBD2
CDR3aa: CASSLRAGGGTDTQYF
CDR3nt: TGTGCCAGCAGCTTGCGAGCGGGAGGTGGCACAGATACGCAGTATTTT

abundance: NA
j_gene: TRBJ2-7
v_gene: TRBV5-1
d_gene: TRBD2
CDR3aa: CASSVTTGTRSEQYF
CDR3nt: TGCGCCAGCAGCGTAACAACCGGGACTAGAAGCGAGCAGTACTTC

abundance: NA
j_gene: TRBJ1-1
v_gene: TRBV6-1
d_gene: NA
CDR3aa: CASSDTVTQNEAFF
CDR3nt: TGTGCCAGCAGTGATACCGTAACTCAGAACGAAGCTTTCTTT

abundance: NA
j_gene: TRBJ2-5
v_gene: TRBV7-2
d_gene: TRBD2
CDR3aa: CASSTGLAGGQETQYF
CDR3nt: TGTGCCAGCAGCACGGGACTAGCGGGAGGACAAGAGACCCAGTACTTC

abundance: NA
j_gene: TRBJ2-7
v_gene: TRBV16
d_gene: TRBD2
CDR3aa: CASSPIGGGSYEQYF
CDR3nt: TGTGCCAGCAGCCCCATTGGGGGGGGGTCCTACGAGCAGTACTTC

abundance: NA
j_gene: TRBJ2-7
v_gene: TRBV7-2
d_gene: TRBD2
CDR3aa: CASSSRSGTSGGYYEQYF
CDR3nt: TGTGCCAGCAGCTCGAGATCGGGGACTAGCGGGGGGTACTACGAGCAGTACTTC

abundance: few
j_gene: TRBJ1-4
v_gene: TRBV27
d_gene: NA
CDR3aa: CASQRRGKLFF
CDR3nt: TGTGCCAGCCAGAGGAGGGGAAAACTGTTTTTT

abundance: NA
j_gene: TRBJ2-3
v_gene: TRBV7-3
d_gene: TRBD2
CDR3aa: CASSPRGGPTDTQYF
CDR3nt: TGTGCCAGCAGCCCACGGGGGGGCCCCACAGATACGCAGTATTTT

abundance: NA
j_gene: TRBJ1-2
v_gene: TRBV27
d_gene: NA
CDR3aa: CASSSQGYTNYGYTF
CDR3nt: TGTGCCAGCAGTTCTCAGGGATACACTAACTATGGCTACACCTTC

abundance: NA
j_gene: TRBJ2-3
v_gene: TRBV3-1/TRBV3-2
d_gene: NA
CDR3aa: CASTLQGWTDTQYF
CDR3nt: TGTGCCAGCACCCTACAGGGCTGGACAGATACGCAGTATTTT

abundance: NA
j_gene: TRBJ2-1
v_gene: TRBV19
d_gene: NA
CDR3aa: CASSIGGTRGLGEQFF
CDR3nt: TGTGCCAGTAGTATAGGGGGGACTAGGGGGCTCGGTGAGCAGTTCTTC

abundance: NA
j_gene: TRBJ2-3
v_gene: TRBV20-1
d_gene: NA
CDR3aa: CSASHDLIAADTQYF
CDR3nt: TGCAGTGCTAGTCACGACCTTATAGCGGCAGATACGCAGTATTTT

abundance: NA
j_gene: TRBJ1-6
v_gene: TRBV27
d_gene: NA
CDR3aa: CATKEISSYNSPLHF
CDR3nt: TGTGCCACGAAGGAGATAAGCTCCTATAATTCACCCCTCCACTTT